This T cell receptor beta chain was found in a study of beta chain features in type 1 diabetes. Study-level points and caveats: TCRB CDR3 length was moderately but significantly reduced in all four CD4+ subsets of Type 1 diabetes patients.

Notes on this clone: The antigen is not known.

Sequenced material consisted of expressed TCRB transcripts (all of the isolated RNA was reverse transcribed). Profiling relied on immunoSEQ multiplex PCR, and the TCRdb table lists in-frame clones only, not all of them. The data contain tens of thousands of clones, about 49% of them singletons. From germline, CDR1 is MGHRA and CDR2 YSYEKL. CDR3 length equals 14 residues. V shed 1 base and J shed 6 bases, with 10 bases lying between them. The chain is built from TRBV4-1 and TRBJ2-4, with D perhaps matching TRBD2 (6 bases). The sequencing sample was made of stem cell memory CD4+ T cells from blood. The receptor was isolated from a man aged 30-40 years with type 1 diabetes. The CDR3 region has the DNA TGCGCCAGCAGCCAAGGTGGGGACTTAAACATTCAGTACTTC. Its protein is CASSQGGDLNIQYF.